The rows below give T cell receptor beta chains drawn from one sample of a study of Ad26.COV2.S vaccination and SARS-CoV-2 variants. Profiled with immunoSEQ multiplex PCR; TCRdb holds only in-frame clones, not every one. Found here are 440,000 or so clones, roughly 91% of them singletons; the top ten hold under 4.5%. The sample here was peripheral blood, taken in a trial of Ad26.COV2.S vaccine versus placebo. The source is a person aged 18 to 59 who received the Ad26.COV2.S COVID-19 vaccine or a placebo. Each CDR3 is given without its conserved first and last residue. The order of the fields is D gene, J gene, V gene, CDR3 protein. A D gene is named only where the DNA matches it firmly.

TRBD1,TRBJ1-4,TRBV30,AWSPGGTVGEKLF
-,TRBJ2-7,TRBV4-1,ASSRAGPGGDYEQY
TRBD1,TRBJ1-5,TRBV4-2,ASSQVVGGKDQPQH
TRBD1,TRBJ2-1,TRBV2,ASTFNDRGDEQF
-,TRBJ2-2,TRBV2,ASSEALGGELF
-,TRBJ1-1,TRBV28,ASSLVGIPEAF
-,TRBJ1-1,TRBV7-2,ASSRPIAGEAF
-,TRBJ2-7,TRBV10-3,AISDRGYEQY
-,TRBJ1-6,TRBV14,ASSQVQGPDSALH
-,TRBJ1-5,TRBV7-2,ASSLTPGPLNQPQH
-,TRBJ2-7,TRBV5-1,ASSLVAGPYEQY
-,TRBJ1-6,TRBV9,ASSDRNSPLH
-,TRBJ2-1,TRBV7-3,ASSLRGASSYNEQF
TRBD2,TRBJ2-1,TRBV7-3,ASSTRLAGYGEQF
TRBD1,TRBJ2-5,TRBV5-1,ASSPDPGQGQETQY
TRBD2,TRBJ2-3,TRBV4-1,ASSQVAGGLTDTQY
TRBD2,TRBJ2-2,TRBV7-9,ASSLPSGRTGELF
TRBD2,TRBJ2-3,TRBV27,ASSAPASGSTDTQY
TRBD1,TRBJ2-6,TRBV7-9,ASSITTGAGANVLT
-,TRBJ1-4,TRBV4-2,ASSQDGPFEKLF
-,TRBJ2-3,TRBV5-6,ASQRGDTQY
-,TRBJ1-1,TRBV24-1,ATRDLLNTEAF
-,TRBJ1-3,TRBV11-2,ASSLEGQGDTIY
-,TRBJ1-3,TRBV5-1,ASSPDDSGNTIY
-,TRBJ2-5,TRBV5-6,ASSGSTGQETQY
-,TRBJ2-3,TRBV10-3,AISDLSGQGGSTDTQY
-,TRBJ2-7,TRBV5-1,ASSLEAQSSYEQY
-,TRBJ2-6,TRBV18,ASSQDDSFPGANVLT